The entry below describes one T cell receptor beta chain. Its antigen is undetermined. This table comes from immunoSEQ multiplex PCR, and its TCRdb copy is limited to in-frame clones, with some not included. The sample has about 2.4 million clones, roughly nine tenths seen once; the top ten hold under 0.15%. The length of the CDR3 is 15 residues. Germline CDR1 and CDR2: ENHRY and SYGVKD. Trimming stripped 3 bases from V and 6 bases from J, with 15 bases between. The data stem from a study of shared clonotypes between healthy human individuals. Study conclusions and caveats: Large depth notwithstanding, sorted-subset sequencing proved incomplete by rarefaction.

The investigators split CD4+ cells into a CD45RA+ naive subset and a CD45RA-negative memory subset. This clonotype originated in a man between 18 and 29 years old in good health. The sample comprised naive CD4+ T cells sorted from blood. Stated subset: CD45RA+ positively selected. This chain links TRBV10-3 with TRBJ2-1, with D perhaps TRBD2 (5 bases). CDR3 sequence reads: CAISDTGTPRNEQFF. The CDR3 DNA is TGTGCCATCAGTGATACGGGAACACCCCGCAATGAGCAGTTCTTC.